Listed below are T cell receptor beta chains from one sample, sequenced in a study of T cell responses to AZD1222 COVID-19 vaccine. Sequenced by immunoSEQ multiplex PCR; TCRdb stores in-frame clones only, minus some. Among 140,000 or so clones listed, under 95% were seen once. The source was peripheral blood, collected 28 days after the second dose of the MenACWY control vaccine. The receptors come from an adult who received the MenACWY meningococcal vaccine as a control. Each CDR3 is given with its conserved first and last residue. D genes are given only for firm matches. Clone sizes are given selectively: once, few, many, or a class where the clone is expanded.

v_call: TRBV9
j_call: TRBJ1-6
d_call: TRBD1
clone_size: once
cdr3_nt: TGTGCCAGCAGCGTAGGAGAGGGGGCTACCTCTTCTTCACCCCTCCACTTT
cdr3_aa: CASSVGEGATSSSPLHF

v_call: TRBV12-3/TRBV12-4
j_call: TRBJ1-2
d_call: NA
clone_size: NA
cdr3_nt: TGTGCCAGCAGCGACAGGTTGGCTGGCTACACCTTC
cdr3_aa: CASSDRLAGYTF

v_call: TRBV11-2
j_call: TRBJ2-2
d_call: TRBD2
clone_size: NA
cdr3_nt: TGTGCCAGCAGCACACGGCAAGCGGGAAAGCGCGACACCGGGGAGCTGTTTTTT
cdr3_aa: CASSTRQAGKRDTGELFF

v_call: TRBV18
j_call: TRBJ2-7
d_call: NA
clone_size: NA
cdr3_nt: TGTGCCAGCTCACGGAAGAACCAGGGGCTAGGGTACGAGCAGTACTTC
cdr3_aa: CASSRKNQGLGYEQYF

v_call: TRBV7-3
j_call: TRBJ2-2
d_call: NA
clone_size: NA
cdr3_nt: TGTGCCAGCAGCTTCCGAACCACCGGGGAGCTGTTTTTT
cdr3_aa: CASSFRTTGELFF

v_call: TRBV29-1
j_call: TRBJ1-1
d_call: NA
clone_size: NA
cdr3_nt: TGCAGCGCGAAGACAGACGGATTTGAAGCTTTCTTT
cdr3_aa: CSAKTDGFEAFF

v_call: TRBV5-1
j_call: TRBJ2-1
d_call: NA
clone_size: NA
cdr3_nt: TGCGCCAGCAGCTTGACCGGGACTCACAATGAGCAGTTCTTC
cdr3_aa: CASSLTGTHNEQFF

v_call: TRBV7-3
j_call: TRBJ2-7
d_call: NA
clone_size: NA
cdr3_nt: TGTGCCAGCAGCTTAATGAGGGGAAGCGAGCAGTACTTC
cdr3_aa: CASSLMRGSEQYF

v_call: TRBV28
j_call: TRBJ1-2
d_call: TRBD1
clone_size: NA
cdr3_nt: TGTGCCAGCAGTTTTGGACAGGGCTACTATGGCTACACCTTC
cdr3_aa: CASSFGQGYYGYTF

v_call: TRBV3-1/TRBV3-2
j_call: TRBJ2-2
d_call: NA
clone_size: NA
cdr3_nt: TGTGCCAGCAGCCAACTACAGGGCTTCTCTACCGGGGAGCTGTTTTTT
cdr3_aa: CASSQLQGFSTGELFF

v_call: TRBV7-9
j_call: TRBJ1-2
d_call: NA
clone_size: NA
cdr3_nt: TGTGCCAGCAGCTTAGCAACTGCCAGTAGCTATGGCTACACCTTC
cdr3_aa: CASSLATASSYGYTF

v_call: TRBV5-1
j_call: TRBJ1-1
d_call: NA
clone_size: NA
cdr3_nt: TGCGCCAGCAGCCCCCTCCTCAGGGGCCGAGACACTGAAGCTTTCTTT
cdr3_aa: CASSPLLRGRDTEAFF

v_call: TRBV6-5
j_call: TRBJ1-4
d_call: NA
clone_size: NA
cdr3_nt: TGTGCCAGCACCCCTGGGCAGGGTAATGAAAAACTGTTTTTT
cdr3_aa: CASTPGQGNEKLFF

v_call: TRBV28
j_call: TRBJ1-6
d_call: TRBD1
clone_size: NA
cdr3_nt: TGTGCCAGCAGTTCCCAGACAGGGGGAGGATCACCCCTCCACTTT
cdr3_aa: CASSSQTGGGSPLHF

v_call: TRBV19
j_call: TRBJ1-3
d_call: NA
clone_size: NA
cdr3_nt: TGTGCCAGTAGTACCGGGACTGCTGGAAACACCATATATTTT
cdr3_aa: CASSTGTAGNTIYF

v_call: TRBV28
j_call: TRBJ2-7
d_call: TRBD1
clone_size: NA
cdr3_nt: TGTGCCAGCAGAAACACCGGGACAGGGGCTCTCGAGCAGTACTTC
cdr3_aa: CASRNTGTGALEQYF

v_call: TRBV12-3/TRBV12-4
j_call: TRBJ1-5
d_call: NA
clone_size: NA
cdr3_nt: TGTGCCAGCAGCAGGGATAATCAGCCCCAGCATTTT
cdr3_aa: CASSRDNQPQHF

v_call: TRBV28
j_call: TRBJ1-1
d_call: NA
clone_size: NA
cdr3_nt: TGTGCCAGCTATAGGAGTCGTCAAGAGGCTTTCTTT
cdr3_aa: CASYRSRQEAFF

v_call: TRBV4-3
j_call: TRBJ2-2
d_call: NA
clone_size: NA
cdr3_nt: TGCGCCAGCAGCCAAGTAGGAGCCGGCACCGGGGAGCTGTTTTTT
cdr3_aa: CASSQVGAGTGELFF

v_call: TRBV28
j_call: TRBJ2-6
d_call: NA
clone_size: NA
cdr3_nt: TGTGCCAGCAGTCCTGGAGGGCCTGGGGCCAACGTCCTGACTTTC
cdr3_aa: CASSPGGPGANVLTF

v_call: TRBV3-1/TRBV3-2
j_call: TRBJ1-6
d_call: NA
clone_size: NA
cdr3_nt: TGTGCCAGCAGCCAAGAAACCGGGGGGCGAGGGTCACCCCTCCACTTT
cdr3_aa: CASSQETGGRGSPLHF

v_call: TRBV28
j_call: TRBJ1-5
d_call: NA
clone_size: NA
cdr3_nt: TGTGCCAGCAGGCTCGCGGGTTTGAATCAGCCCCAGCATTTT
cdr3_aa: CASRLAGLNQPQHF

v_call: TRBV24-1
j_call: TRBJ2-3
d_call: NA
clone_size: NA
cdr3_nt: TGTGCCACCAGTGATGATATCAGGGTAGATACGCAGTATTTT
cdr3_aa: CATSDDIRVDTQYF

v_call: TRBV27
j_call: TRBJ1-5
d_call: NA
clone_size: NA
cdr3_nt: TGTGCCAGCAGTTTTACAGGAGATCAGCCCCAGCATTTT
cdr3_aa: CASSFTGDQPQHF

v_call: TRBV28
j_call: TRBJ2-2
d_call: NA
clone_size: NA
cdr3_nt: TGTGCCAGCAGTCTAAACACCGGGGAGCTGTTTTTT
cdr3_aa: CASSLNTGELFF

v_call: TRBV9
j_call: TRBJ1-2
d_call: NA
clone_size: NA
cdr3_nt: TGTGCCAGCAGCGTAGGGGTCGGAAACTATGGCTACACCTTC
cdr3_aa: CASSVGVGNYGYTF

v_call: TRBV12-3/TRBV12-4
j_call: TRBJ2-4
d_call: TRBD2
clone_size: once
cdr3_nt: TGTGCCAGCAGTTGGGTAGCGGGAAACATTCAGTACTTC
cdr3_aa: CASSWVAGNIQYF

v_call: TRBV28
j_call: TRBJ1-1
d_call: NA
clone_size: NA
cdr3_nt: TGTGCCAGCAGTTTAAATGGGGCAGCCGGAAACACTGAAGCTTTCTTT
cdr3_aa: CASSLNGAAGNTEAFF

v_call: TRBV28
j_call: TRBJ1-1
d_call: TRBD1
clone_size: NA
cdr3_nt: TGTGCCAGCAGAACGGGACAGGGGGACACTGAAGCTTTCTTT
cdr3_aa: CASRTGQGDTEAFF

v_call: TRBV5-1
j_call: TRBJ1-3
d_call: TRBD1
clone_size: NA
cdr3_nt: TGCGCCAGCAGCTTGGTAGGGGGCGAAGGAAACACCATATATTTT
cdr3_aa: CASSLVGGEGNTIYF

v_call: TRBV27
j_call: TRBJ2-2
d_call: NA
clone_size: NA
cdr3_nt: TGTGCCAGCAGTCGCGTAGACAGGGACTCCGGGGAGCTGTTTTTT
cdr3_aa: CASSRVDRDSGELFF

v_call: TRBV5-1
j_call: TRBJ1-1
d_call: NA
clone_size: NA
cdr3_nt: TGCGCCAGCAGCTCCGCGGGGAACACTGAAGCTTTCTTT
cdr3_aa: CASSSAGNTEAFF

v_call: TRBV2
j_call: TRBJ2-3
d_call: NA
clone_size: NA
cdr3_nt: TGTGCCAGCAGCGGACCTTCTATTAGTAGCACAGATACGCAGTATTTT
cdr3_aa: CASSGPSISSTDTQYF

v_call: TRBV19
j_call: TRBJ2-1
d_call: NA
clone_size: NA
cdr3_nt: TGTGCCAGTAGGATAGTGCAGGGGGGCAATGAGCAGTTCTTC
cdr3_aa: CASRIVQGGNEQFF

v_call: TRBV20-1
j_call: TRBJ2-5
d_call: NA
clone_size: NA
cdr3_nt: TGCAGTGCTAGTAGGCTCAAAGAGACCCAGTACTTC
cdr3_aa: CSASRLKETQYF

v_call: TRBV27
j_call: TRBJ1-5
d_call: NA
clone_size: NA
cdr3_nt: TGTGCCAGCAGTTTCATGGGAAGTGGAAATCAGCCCCAGCATTTT
cdr3_aa: CASSFMGSGNQPQHF

v_call: TRBV19
j_call: TRBJ2-2
d_call: NA
clone_size: NA
cdr3_nt: TGTGCCAGTACCGCCGACTACCTCACCGGGGAGCTGTTTTTT
cdr3_aa: CASTADYLTGELFF

v_call: TRBV7-9
j_call: TRBJ1-5
d_call: NA
clone_size: NA
cdr3_nt: TGTGCCAGCAGCCATCAGGGGCGCAATCAGCCCCAGCATTTT
cdr3_aa: CASSHQGRNQPQHF

v_call: TRBV15
j_call: TRBJ2-1
d_call: TRBD2
clone_size: NA
cdr3_nt: TGTGCCACCAGCAGAGGCCGGGACTACAACCCCAATGAGCAGTTCTTC
cdr3_aa: CATSRGRDYNPNEQFF

v_call: TRBV28
j_call: TRBJ1-2
d_call: TRBD1
clone_size: NA
cdr3_nt: TGTGCCAGCAATCGAGAACCGGGACAGTTAGCTAACTATGGCTACACCTTC
cdr3_aa: CASNREPGQLANYGYTF

v_call: TRBV5-1
j_call: TRBJ1-1
d_call: NA
clone_size: NA
cdr3_nt: TGCGCCAGCAGCTTGGTAGGGGGGCACACTGAAGCTTTCTTT
cdr3_aa: CASSLVGGHTEAFF

v_call: TRBV10-3
j_call: TRBJ2-7
d_call: NA
clone_size: NA
cdr3_nt: TGTGCCATCAGTGATGGGTCAGTAGCAAATTCGGAGCAGTACTTC
cdr3_aa: CAISDGSVANSEQYF